The 9 T cell receptor beta chains below all came from one sample that was sequenced in a study of OX40 agonist ivuxolimab in advanced cancers. Here immunoSEQ multiplex PCR was the method, and the copy in TCRdb shows in-frame clones only, minus some. The profile shows about 50,000 clones, over 75% of them singletons. Sequencing was performed on CD4+ or CD8+ T cells sorted from blood, taken in a trial of the OX40 agonist ivuxolimab. The receptors were sampled from an adult with an advanced solid tumor such as melanoma, head and neck, liver or kidney cancer.

V gene TRBV7-8 combines with J gene TRBJ2-5; 10 positions agree with TRBD2. This CDR3 region has 15 residues. The ends lost 0 bases at V and 4 bases at J; junction bases unmatched: 2. Per germline, CDR1 SGHVS and CDR2 FQNEAQ. The CDR3 nucleotides read TGTGCCAGCAGCTTAGCGCTAGCGGGGGTAGAGACCCAGTACTTC. Residues: CASSLALAGVETQYF.

The chain uses TRBV14 and TRBJ2-7; D perhaps matches TRBD2 (8 bases). The germline V gene encodes CDR1 SGHDN and CDR2 FVKESK. The CDR3 runs to 21 residues. V lost 4 bases to trimming and J lost 0 bases, with 31 bases between them. CDR3 residues: CASSPHLRLARATGSSYEQYF. Written as DNA, the CDR3 is TGTGCCAGCAGCCCTCACCTAAGACTAGCGAGAGCGACAGGGAGCTCCTACGAGCAGTACTTC.

The J gene is TRBJ1-2, the V gene TRBV7-8; TRBD1 is a possible D gene (6 bases). The CDR3 sequence is 14 residues long. Trimming removed 2 bases from V and 4 bases from J, with 11 bases in between. Germline V gives CDR1 SGHVS, CDR2 FQNEAQ. The CDR3 bases are TGTGCCAGCAGCTTAAAACAAGGGGGCTATGGCTACACCTTC. As protein: CASSLKQGGYGYTF.

The chain uses TRBV7-3 and TRBJ2-1; D is perhaps TRBD1 or TRBD2 (5 bases each). The CDR3 contains 15 residues. CDR1 and CDR2 (germline): SGHTA, FQGTGA. The germline V and J ends were trimmed by 4 bases and 6 bases, with 16 bases remaining between them. In DNA, the CDR3 is TGTGCCAGCAGCTCCTCCGGGACCCCCTTCAATGAGCAGTTCTTC. The encoded protein is CASSSSGTPFNEQFF.

V is TRBV2 and J is TRBJ2-7; tentative D call: TRBD1 (8 bases). Trimming shortened V by 11 bases and J by 7 bases, and 21 bases separated the two germline ends. The CDR3 covers 13 residues. Looked up from germline, CDR1 is SNHLY and CDR2 is FYNNEI. CDR3 loop: CAVEDRVGREQYV. The CDR3 DNA reads TGTGCCGTGGAGGACAGGGTCGGGAGGGAGCAGTACGTC.

V usage is TRBV4-3 and J usage is TRBJ2-7; 8 bases fit TRBD1. The germline CDR1 and CDR2 sequences are LGHNA and YSLEER. With 5 bases clipped from V and 1 base from J, the junction kept 4 bases outside the gene matches. This CDR3 has 14 residues. CDR3 sequence: CASSTHRGSYEQYF. The CDR3, as DNA: TGCGCCAGCAGCACCCACAGGGGGTCCTACGAGCAGTACTTC.

The chain combines TRBV18 with TRBJ2-6; possibly TRBD1 for D (6 bases). The ends were cut back, 4 bases at V and 0 bases at J, with 13 bases in the middle. The CDR3 contains 17 residues. The V gene's germline CDR1 is KGHSH and CDR2 LQKENI. The CDR3 DNA sequence: TGTGCCAGCTCACTACCAATACAGGGCTCTGGGGCCAACGTCCTGACTTTC. It codes for CASSLPIQGSGANVLTF.

The V gene is TRBV13, the J gene TRBJ2-3; 15 positions agree with TRBD2. After removal of 4 bases from V and 2 bases from J, the junction contained 10 bases not matched to a gene. This CDR3 is built from 19 residues. Germline assignment: CDR1 PRHDT and CDR2 FYEKMQ (reference sequence). The CDR3 sequence: CASSSWTSGRVYLTDTQYF. As DNA, the CDR3 is TGTGCCAGCAGCTCATGGACTAGCGGGAGGGTTTATCTCACAGATACGCAGTATTTT.

The genes are TRBV6-5 and TRBJ2-7, with 13 bases lining up with TRBD2. This CDR3 is built from 14 residues. Germline values: CDR1 MNHEY, CDR2 SVGAGI. J gave up 5 bases and V 6 bases, and 4 bases lay outside the gene matches. The CDR3 DNA follows: TGTGCCAGCAGCCCGGGACTAGCGGGAAACGAGCAGTACTTC. It specifies CASSPGLAGNEQYF.